The clone carrying this TCR beta chain was counted a single time. Its antigen is as yet unknown. This sequence may be a read error, since a much larger clone differs from it by one base. TCR beta CDR3 region amplification was performed from RNA transcripts. The study used the HTBI primer set for a first-round RT-PCR of the TCR CDR3. TCRdb re-called the multiplex PCR reads through MiXCR, storing one row per CDR3 protein. The repertoire holds more than 35,000 distinct CDR3 sequences, with around 49% as singletons. This entry belongs to a study of T cells in Graves' hyperthyroidism and ophthalmopathy. Findings of the study overall: Blood samples included most of the expanded thyroid clonotypes exceeding 0.001.

Germline CDR1 is SGHRS and CDR2 is YFSETQ. The CDR3 runs 17 residues. The hyperthyroidism patients had all been newly diagnosed, and their disease duration was under 2 months. Their ages ranged from 18 to 65 years. Those patients with uncontrolled infection, other autoimmune disease, pregnancy or lactation were excluded. Clinicians diagnosed patients from clinical symptoms, serum thyroxine and TRAb, thyroid ultrasound and orbital computed tomography. The receptor was derived from a woman between 50 and 59 years old with Graves' hyperthyroidism. The specimen was peripheral blood or thyroid tissue (not recorded which). This chain uses TRBV5-1 with TRBJ2-5; 8 nucleotides align to TRBD2. This CDR3 reads CASSPGLGGSGRETLYF. The CDR3 DNA follows: TGCGCCAGCAGCCCGGGACTAGGGGGGAGTGGTCGGGAGACCCTGTACTTC.